A selection of T cell receptor beta chains follows, all from one sample in a study of tumor and adjacent non-tumor tissue in lung cancer. TCRdb re-analysed the multiplex PCR reads in MiXCR, keeping a single row per CDR3 protein. The sample contains approximately 44,000 distinct CDR3 sequences, around three fifths of which appear only once. Sequenced: distant non-tumor lung tissue. The receptors originated from a man aged 45 to 65 with non-small cell lung cancer. The CDR3 runs from the conserved cysteine through the conserved F or W. Fields, in order: V gene, J gene, CDR3 protein.

v_call: TRBV6-5; j_call: TRBJ1-5; cdr3_aa: CASSLSFLGNQPQHF
v_call: TRBV28; j_call: TRBJ2-1; cdr3_aa: CASSSLAEPSGNEQFF
v_call: TRBV20-1; j_call: TRBJ2-2; cdr3_aa: CSASSVAGNTGELLF
v_call: TRBV10-3; j_call: TRBJ2-3; cdr3_aa: CAIRRGSCTDTQYF
v_call: TRBV14; j_call: TRBJ2-1; cdr3_aa: CASSQEEDSTYHEQFF
v_call: TRBV11-2; j_call: TRBJ1-6; cdr3_aa: CASGSTTVSSPLHF
v_call: TRBV6-1; j_call: TRBJ2-5; cdr3_aa: CASSGRETQYF
v_call: TRBV4-2; j_call: TRBJ2-3; cdr3_aa: CTRSQDLGGRAADTQYF
v_call: TRBV11-1; j_call: TRBJ2-7; cdr3_aa: CTSRTTGVYEQYF
v_call: TRBV29-1; j_call: TRBJ2-6; cdr3_aa: CSVGALGWPNVLTF
v_call: TRBV6-5; j_call: TRBJ1-1; cdr3_aa: CASSGRSSASEAFF
v_call: TRBV5-4; j_call: TRBJ1-6; cdr3_aa: CASTTQGQGQSPLHF
v_call: TRBV5-1; j_call: TRBJ2-7; cdr3_aa: CASSPGQTSSYEQYF
v_call: TRBV20-1; j_call: TRBJ2-3; cdr3_aa: CCAYPGPRDTQYF
v_call: TRBV5-1; j_call: TRBJ1-4; cdr3_aa: CARSLVGTLEGGEKLFF
v_call: TRBV28; j_call: TRBJ2-7; cdr3_aa: CAGSDKVPPEQYF
v_call: TRBV6-5; j_call: TRBJ1-2; cdr3_aa: CANSSTFTGCVGFTF
v_call: TRBV6-2/TRBV6-3; j_call: TRBJ1-5; cdr3_aa: CTSTGTGRANEPQHF
v_call: TRBV28; j_call: TRBJ1-2; cdr3_aa: CASRFPREQYGYTF
v_call: TRBV13; j_call: TRBJ2-1; cdr3_aa: CASSFVGEQFF
v_call: TRBV6-6; j_call: TRBJ2-2; cdr3_aa: CANTNPTGNTGELFF
v_call: TRBV4-1; j_call: TRBJ1-2; cdr3_aa: CASSQDWEGRIGYTF
v_call: TRBV5-4; j_call: TRBJ2-1; cdr3_aa: CASSLVAGGLNEQFF